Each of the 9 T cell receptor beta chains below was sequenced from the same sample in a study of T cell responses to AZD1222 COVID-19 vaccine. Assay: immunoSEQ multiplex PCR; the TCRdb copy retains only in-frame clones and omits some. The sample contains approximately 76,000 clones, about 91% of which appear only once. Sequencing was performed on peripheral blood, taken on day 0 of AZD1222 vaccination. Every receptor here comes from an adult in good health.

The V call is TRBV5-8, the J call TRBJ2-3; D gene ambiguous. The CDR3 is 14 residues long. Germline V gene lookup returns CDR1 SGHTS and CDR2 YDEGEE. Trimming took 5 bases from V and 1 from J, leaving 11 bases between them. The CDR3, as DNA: TGTGCCAGCAGTGTCGGGCCTGGCACAGATACGCAGTATTTT. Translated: CASSVGPGTDTQYF.

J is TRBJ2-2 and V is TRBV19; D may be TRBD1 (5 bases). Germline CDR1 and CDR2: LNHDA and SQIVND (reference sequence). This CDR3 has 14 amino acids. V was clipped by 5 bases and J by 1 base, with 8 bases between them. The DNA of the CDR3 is TGTGCCAGTAGTCCAGGACAGAACACCGGGGAGCTGTTTTTT. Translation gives CASSPGQNTGELFF. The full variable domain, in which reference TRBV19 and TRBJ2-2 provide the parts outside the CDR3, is DGGITQSPKYLFRKEGQNVTLSCEQNLNHDAMYWYRQDPGQGLRLIYYSQIVNDFQKGDIAEGYSVSREKKESFPLTVTSAQKNPTAFYLCASSPGQNTGELFFGEGSRLTVL.

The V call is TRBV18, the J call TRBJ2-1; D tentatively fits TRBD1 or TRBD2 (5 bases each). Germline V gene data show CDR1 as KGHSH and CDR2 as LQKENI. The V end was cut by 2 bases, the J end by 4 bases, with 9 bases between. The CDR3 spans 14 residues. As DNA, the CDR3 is TGTGCCAGCTCACCAGGGACGGGGTACAATGAGCAGTTCTTC. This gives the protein CASSPGTGYNEQFF.

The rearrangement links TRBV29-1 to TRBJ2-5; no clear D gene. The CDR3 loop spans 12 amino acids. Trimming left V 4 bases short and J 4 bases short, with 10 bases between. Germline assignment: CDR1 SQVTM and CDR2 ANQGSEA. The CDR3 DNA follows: TGCAGCGTTGTGCCCCAAAGAGAGACCCAGTACTTC. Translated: CSVVPQRETQYF.

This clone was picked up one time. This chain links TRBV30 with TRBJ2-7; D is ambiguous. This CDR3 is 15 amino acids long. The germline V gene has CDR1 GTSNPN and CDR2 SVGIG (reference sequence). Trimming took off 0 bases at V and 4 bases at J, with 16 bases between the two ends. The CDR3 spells CAWSVWSSSVYEQYF. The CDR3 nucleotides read TGTGCCTGGAGTGTCTGGAGTAGTTCCGTTTACGAGCAGTACTTC.

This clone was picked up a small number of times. The CDR3 is CSVVSGSEPYEQYF. CDR3 nucleotides: TGCAGCGTTGTGTCCGGGTCTGAACCCTACGAGCAGTACTTC. The V call is TRBV29-1, the J call TRBJ2-7; D unclear. The germline gives CDR1 SQVTM, CDR2 ANQGSEA. The CDR3 loop spans 14 amino acids. With 4 bases removed from V and 2 bases from J, the gap between germline ends came to 15 bases.

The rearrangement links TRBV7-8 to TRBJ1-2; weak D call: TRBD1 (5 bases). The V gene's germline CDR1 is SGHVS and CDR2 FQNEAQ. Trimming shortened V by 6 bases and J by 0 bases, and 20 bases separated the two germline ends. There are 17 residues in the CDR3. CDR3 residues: CASRPGATSSTNYGYTF. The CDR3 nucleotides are TGTGCCAGCAGACCCGGGGCCACCTCTTCTACTAACTATGGCTACACCTTC.

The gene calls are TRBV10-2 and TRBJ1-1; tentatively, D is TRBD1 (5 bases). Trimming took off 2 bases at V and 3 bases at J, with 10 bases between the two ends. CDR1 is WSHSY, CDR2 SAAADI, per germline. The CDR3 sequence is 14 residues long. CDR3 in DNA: TGCGCCAGCAGTGAGCAGGGAGAGGACACTGAAGCTTTCTTT. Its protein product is CASSEQGEDTEAFF.

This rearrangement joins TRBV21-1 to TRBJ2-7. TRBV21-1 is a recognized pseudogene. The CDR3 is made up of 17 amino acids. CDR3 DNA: TGTGCCAGCAGCAAAGCCGGGGCAGGGACCAGCTCCTACGAGCAGTACTTC. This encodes CASSKAGAGTSSYEQYF.